The clone carrying this T cell receptor beta chain was counted many times. Its antigen is unknown. This sample was taken from a study of T-cell reconstitution after alpha-beta-depleted transplantation in children. Overall study findings and caveats: Surviving recipient T cells and thymic progenitors produced the high day-60 TCRbeta diversity seen in some patients. Where alpha-beta T cells came from about two months after transplant was reportedly several hundred expanded graft clones. T-cell numbers and diversity, one year after transplant, stemmed largely from T cells that were newly produced.

Preparation of the TCRbeta library involved a method that used unique molecular identifiers. Each CDR3 protein is one row after TCRdb ran MiXCR on the PCR reads. Among approximately 300,000 distinct CDR3 sequences, roughly 7.8% were seen once, and the ten largest hold approximately 9.6%. The sample here was peripheral blood, taken 360 days after TCRalphabeta/CD19-depleted stem cell transplant. The receptor's source is a female patient aged 2-10 years who had a stem cell transplant for Fanconi anemia, so the T cells may come from the graft donor.

The CDR3 bases are TGTGCCAGCAGCCAAGAATCAGCCAGAAGCTATAATTCACCCCTCCACTTT. Its translation is CASSQESARSYNSPLHF. The chain employs TRBV4-2 and TRBJ1-6; the D is unclear. The germline CDR1 and CDR2 sequences are LGHNA and YNFKEQ. The CDR3 runs to 17 residues. V was clipped by 0 bases and J by 3 bases, with 12 bases between them.